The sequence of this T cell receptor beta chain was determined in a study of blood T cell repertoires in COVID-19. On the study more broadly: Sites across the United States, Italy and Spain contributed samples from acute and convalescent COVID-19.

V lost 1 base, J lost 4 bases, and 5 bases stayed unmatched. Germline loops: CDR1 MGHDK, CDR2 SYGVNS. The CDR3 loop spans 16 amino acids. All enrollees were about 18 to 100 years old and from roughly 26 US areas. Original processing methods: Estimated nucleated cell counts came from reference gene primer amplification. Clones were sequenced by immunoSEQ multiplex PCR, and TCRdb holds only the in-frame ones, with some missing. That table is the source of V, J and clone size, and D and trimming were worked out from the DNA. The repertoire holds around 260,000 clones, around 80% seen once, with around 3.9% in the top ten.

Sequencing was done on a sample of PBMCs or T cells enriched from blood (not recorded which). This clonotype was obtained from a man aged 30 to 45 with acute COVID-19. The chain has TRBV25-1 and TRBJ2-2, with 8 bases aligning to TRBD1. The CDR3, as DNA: TGTGCCAGCAGTGAATCCGACAGGGGAGGCACCGGGGAGCTGTTTTTT. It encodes CASSESDRGGTGELFF. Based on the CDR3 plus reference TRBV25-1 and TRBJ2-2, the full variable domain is EADIYQTPRYLVIGTGKKITLECSQTMGHDKMYWYQQDPGMELHLIHYSYGVNSTEKGDLSSESTVSRIRTEHFPLTLESARPSHTSQYLCASSESDRGGTGELFFGEGSRLTVL.